This T cell receptor beta chain emerged from a study of cytomegalovirus exposure and HLA in healthy donors. Overall study findings and caveats: An analysis was carried out later, and it reportedly showed fewer N-insertions in an Asian-associated ancestry cluster than the approximately 680-donor mean.

As to this clone: Antigen: not known.

PCR used 60 Vbeta primers and 13 Jbeta primers. Some clones are missing from TCRdb's copy, which holds only in-frame ones; the method was immunoSEQ multiplex PCR. There are about 160,000 clones in the sample, with roughly 2% held by the top ten. The CDR3 covers 16 residues. Germline V gene sequence: CDR1 SGHDT, CDR2 YYEEEE. The V gene end was trimmed by 4 bases and the J gene end by 3 bases; junction bases not matched to a gene: 7. The specimen was PBMCs. The origin of this receptor is a man aged 30 to 45 in good health and CMV-seronegative. The chain has TRBV5-6 and TRBJ1-5, with 10 bases matching TRBD1. In DNA, the CDR3 is TGTGCCAGCAGCAGGAGGACAGGGGGATACAATCAGCCCCAGCATTTT. This sequence encodes CASSRRTGGYNQPQHF.